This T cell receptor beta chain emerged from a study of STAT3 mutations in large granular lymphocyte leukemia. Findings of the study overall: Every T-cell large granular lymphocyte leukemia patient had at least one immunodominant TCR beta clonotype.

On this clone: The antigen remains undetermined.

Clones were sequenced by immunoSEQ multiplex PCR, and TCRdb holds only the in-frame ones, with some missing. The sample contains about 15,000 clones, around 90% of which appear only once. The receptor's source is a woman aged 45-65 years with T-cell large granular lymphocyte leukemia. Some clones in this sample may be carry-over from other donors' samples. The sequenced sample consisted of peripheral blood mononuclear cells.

The CDR3 DNA reads as TGTGCCTGGAGTCAGATAGAGGGCCAGCCCCAGCATTTT. It translates to CAWSQIEGQPQHF. The chain recombines TRBV30 with TRBJ1-5, with D hard to call. Germline V gene data show CDR1 as GTSNPN and CDR2 as SVGIG (reference sequence). The CDR3 loop spans 13 amino acids. Trimming shortened V by 2 bases and J by 7 bases, and 12 bases separated the two germline ends.